A single sample is the source of the 20 T cell receptor beta chains below, sequenced in a study of blood T cells in healthy people across ages. With a J-beta primer mix and a sample-barcoded 5' primer, a second PCR ran 7 to 11 cycles. TCRdb reprocessed the 5' RACE reads via MiXCR and lists one record per CDR3 protein. This table holds about 1.6 million distinct CDR3 sequences, around 35% found once. Source material: blood. The receptors here all came from a young woman in good health.

This chain joins TRBV18 and TRBJ2-7; no firm D call. The CDR3 sequence is 12 residues long. Trimming removed 5 bases at V and 3 bases at J, with 8 bases between. Germline V lookup: CDR1 KGHSH, CDR2 LQKENI. The CDR3 DNA follows: TGTGCCAGCTCAGGCAGCATCTACGAGCAGTACTTC. Translating it yields CASSGSIYEQYF.

The chain links TRBV19 to TRBJ2-1; 10 bases agree with TRBD2. V lost 5 bases, J lost 6 bases, and 7 bases stayed unmatched. CDR3 length: 15 residues. CDR1 and CDR2 (germline): LNHDA, SQIVND (reference sequence). This chain's CDR3 is CASSSGVAGGNEQFF. CDR3 DNA: TGTGCCAGTAGTTCTGGGGTAGCGGGAGGCAATGAGCAGTTCTTC.

The V and J genes are TRBV5-1 and TRBJ2-7, with D perhaps matching TRBD2 (5 bases). CDR1 SGHRS and CDR2 YFSETQ come from the germline V gene. The CDR3 has 14 residues. Trimming stripped 3 bases from V and 4 bases from J, with 14 bases between. The CDR3: CASSWVGSSYEQYF. The CDR3 DNA is TGCGCCAGCAGCTGGGTAGGGAGCTCGTACGAGCAGTACTTC.

The V gene is TRBV19, the J gene TRBJ2-3; 7 bases fit TRBD1. The CDR3 has 12 residues. Germline V gene data show CDR1 as LNHDA and CDR2 as SQIVND (reference sequence). After removal of 10 bases from V and 1 base from J, the junction contained 2 bases not matched to a gene. CDR3 coding DNA: TGTGCCATTGGGACAGGCACAGATACGCAGTATTTT. Translation gives CAIGTGTDTQYF.

This clonotype appeared a few times. V gene TRBV7-3 combines with J gene TRBJ2-4, with 16 bases aligning to TRBD2. The DNA matches TRBJ2-7 better at its end, which makes the J call doubtful. The CDR3 has 16 residues. CDR1 is SGHTA and CDR2 is FQGTGA in the germline V gene. The CDR3 protein is CASSFGTSGGAHEQYF. The DNA of the CDR3 is TGTGCCAGCAGCTTTGGGACTAGCGGGGGGGCCCACGAGCAGTACTTC.

Concerning this clonotype itself: A read error may produce the germline difference seen at one junction end. The chain has TRBV7-2 and TRBJ2-7; 8 nucleotides agree with TRBD2. This CDR3 is 15 amino acids long. CDR1 SGHTA and CDR2 FQGNSA come from the germline V gene. CDR3 loop: CASSPRPGGPYKQYF. CDR3 sequence (DNA): TGTGCCAGCAGCCCCAGACCGGGGGGGCCCTACAAGCAGTACTTC.

The V and J genes are TRBV15 and TRBJ2-7; a weak D match, TRBD1 (5 bases). The CDR3 loop spans 15 amino acids. V lost 0 bases and J 9 bases, leaving 18 bases between the germline ends. Germline CDR1 and CDR2: LNHNV and YYDKDF (reference sequence). This chain's CDR3 is CATSRDAEGATTQYF. The CDR3 DNA sequence: TGTGCCACCAGCAGAGATGCAGAAGGGGCTACGACGCAGTACTTC.

This chain connects TRBV2 to TRBJ2-4; 8 nucleotides agree with TRBD2. Germline V lookup: CDR1 SNHLY, CDR2 FYNNEI. The CDR3 is made up of 18 amino acids. V trimming: 5 bases; J trimming: 0 bases; junction bases outside the gene matches: 12. The CDR3 DNA is TGTGCCAGCAGTCCCGGGAGGTCGCTAGCGGGAGCCAAAAACATTCAGTACTTC. It specifies CASSPGRSLAGAKNIQYF. The full variable domain, rest sourced from reference TRBV2 and TRBJ2-4, is EPEVTQTPSHQVTQMGQEVILRCVPISNHLYFYWYRQILGQKVEFLVSFYNNEISEKSEIFDDQFSVERPDGSNFTLKIRSTKLEDSAMYFCASSPGRSLAGAKNIQYFGAGTRLSVL.

The chain has TRBV15 and TRBJ2-1; D not resolved. The CDR3 has 11 amino acids. CDR1 is LNHNV, CDR2 YYDKDF, per germline (reference sequence). The V and J ends lost 1 base and 9 bases respectively, with 4 bases between them. This chain's CDR3 is CATSRGSEQFF. CDR3 nucleotide sequence: TGTGCCACCAGCAGAGGAAGTGAGCAGTTCTTC.

Comments on this clonotype: A junction end diverges from the germline sequence, so it may reflect a read error. V gene TRBV7-3 combines with J gene TRBJ1-4; possible D gene TRBD1, 6 bases. Germline lookup yields CDR1 SGHTA and CDR2 FQGTGA. The CDR3 is made up of 13 amino acids. CDR3 loop: CASSRGANGKLFF. The CDR3 nucleotides are TGTGCCAGCTCTCGGGGGGCGAATGGAAAACTGTTTTTT.

V and J are TRBV20-1 and TRBJ1-5, with D unclear. In germline, CDR1 is DFQATT, CDR2 SNEGSKA (reference sequence). V gave up 0 bases and J gave up 0 bases, with 9 bases separating them. This CDR3 has 15 residues. The CDR3 nucleotides read TGCAGTGCTAGAGATGGAGTTTATAGCAATCAGCCCCAGCATTTT. Encoded protein: CSARDGVYSNQPQHF.

There are many counts of this clonotype. The V call is TRBV20-1, the J call TRBJ2-2; no definite D call. V lost 3 bases, J lost 0 bases, and 11 bases lay in between. CDR1 is DFQATT, CDR2 SNEGSKA, per germline (reference sequence). The CDR3 runs 15 residues. The chain's CDR3 is CSARNARSNTGELFF. DNA of the CDR3: TGCAGTGCTAGGAATGCTAGGTCGAACACCGGGGAGCTGTTTTTT.

This clonotype has a count of ten or more. This chain uses TRBV4-1 with TRBJ1-1; TRBD1 agrees at 9 bases. The CDR3 length is 14 residues. Germline CDR1 is MGHRA and CDR2 is YSYEKL. Trimming removed 5 bases from V and 0 bases from J; junction bases left unmatched: 1. CDR3 bases: TGCGCCAGCAGCTACAGGGGGCTGAACACTGAAGCTTTCTTT. Its translation: CASSYRGLNTEAFF.

This clonotype was seen at least ten times. The chain recombines TRBV6-5 with TRBJ2-3, with D possibly matching TRBD2 (6 bases). The germline CDR1 and CDR2 sequences are MNHEY and SVGAGI. The CDR3 sequence is 17 residues long. Trimming cost V 2 bases and J 1 base, with 16 bases left between them. In DNA, the CDR3 is TGTGCCAGCAGTTACGGCGGCGGGGTTGCTGGCACAGATACGCAGTATTTT. Its translation: CASSYGGGVAGTDTQYF.

This chain connects TRBV6-5 to TRBJ1-2; no clear D. Germline CDR1 and CDR2: MNHEY and SVGAGI. The V gene lost 2 bases and the J gene lost 0 bases, with 10 bases spanning the gap. The CDR3 has 15 residues. Here the CDR3 DNA reads TGTGCCAGCAGTTACGGACGAGGACCTAACTATGGCTACACCTTC. Translating gives CASSYGRGPNYGYTF.

This clonotype has a count of ten or more. The chain employs TRBV20-1 and TRBJ2-1, with 8 bases matching TRBD2. The trim removed 7 bases at V and 3 bases at J, leaving 5 bases unmatched. Per germline, CDR1 DFQATT and CDR2 SNEGSKA (reference sequence). CDR3 size: 13 residues. As DNA, the CDR3 is TGCAGTGTGAGCCTAGCGGGCTACAATGAGCAGTTCTTC. It is translated as CSVSLAGYNEQFF.

V is TRBV5-4 and J is TRBJ2-2; 12 nucleotides line up with TRBD2. The V gene's germline CDR1 is SGHNT and CDR2 YYREEE (reference sequence). The CDR3 contains 19 residues. Germline trimming cut 5 bases from V and 1 base from J; bases unmatched to any gene: 12. CDR3: CASSPDRLAGEQNTGELFF. In DNA form, the CDR3 reads TGTGCCAGCAGTCCGGACCGACTAGCGGGGGAACAGAACACCGGGGAGCTGTTTTTT. The full variable domain, completed using reference TRBV5-4 and TRBJ2-2, is ETGVTQSPTHLIKTRGQQVTLRCSSQSGHNTVSWYQQALGQGPQFIFQYYREEENGRGNFPPRFSGLQFPNYSSELNVNALELDDSALYLCASSPDRLAGEQNTGELFFGEGSRLTVL.

This clonotype was seen only a few times. The rearrangement links TRBV30 to TRBJ1-1, with D perhaps matching TRBD1 (6 bases). This CDR3 is 14 amino acids long. Germline V gives CDR1 GTSNPN, CDR2 SVGIG (reference sequence). V was trimmed by 0 bases and J by 0 bases, leaving 8 bases between them. The CDR3 sequence is CAWSVGQLNTEAFF. The CDR3 coding sequence is TGTGCCTGGAGTGTTGGACAGCTGAACACTGAAGCTTTCTTT. The complete variable domain, with remaining parts taken from reference TRBV30 and TRBJ1-1, reads SQTIHQWPATLVQPVGSPLSLECTVEGTSNPNLYWYRQAAGRGLQLLFYSVGIGQISSEVPQNLSASRPQDRQFILSSKKLLLSDSGFYLCAWSVGQLNTEAFFGQGTRLTVV.

This chain joins TRBV20-1 and TRBJ2-7; no firm D call. Germline CDR1 reads DFQATT; CDR2 reads SNEGSKA (reference sequence). The germline V and J ends were trimmed by 5 bases and 3 bases, with 17 bases remaining between them. The CDR3 has 14 amino acids. The CDR3 region has the DNA TGCAGTGCTGCCGTCAGCCAGGCAAGCTACGAGCAGTACTTC. It specifies CSAAVSQASYEQYF.

In this sample, this clonotype turned up a few times. The V and J genes are TRBV6-5 and TRBJ1-6; no firm D call. The CDR3 runs 14 residues. Trimming stripped 4 bases from V and 7 bases from J, with 11 bases between. Germline V gene sequence: CDR1 MNHEY, CDR2 SVGAGI. This CDR3 is CASSFQKNNSPLHF. As DNA, the CDR3 is TGTGCCAGCAGTTTCCAGAAAAACAATTCACCCCTCCACTTT.